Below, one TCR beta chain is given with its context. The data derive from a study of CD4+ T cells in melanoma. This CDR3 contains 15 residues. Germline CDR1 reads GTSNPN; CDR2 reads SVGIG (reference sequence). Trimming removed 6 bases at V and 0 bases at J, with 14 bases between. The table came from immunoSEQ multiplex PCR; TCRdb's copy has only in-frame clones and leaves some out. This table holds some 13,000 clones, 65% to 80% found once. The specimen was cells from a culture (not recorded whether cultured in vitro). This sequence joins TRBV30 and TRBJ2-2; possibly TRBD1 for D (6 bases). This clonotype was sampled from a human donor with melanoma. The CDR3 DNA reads TGTGCCTGTCCCTCCCGGACAGCGAACACCGGGGAGCTGTTTTTT. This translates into CACPSRTANTGELFF.